The 30 T cell receptor beta chains below all came from one sample that was sequenced in a study of CD8 T cells in Susac syndrome. Reverse transcription used about 0.45 to 1 ug RNA and random hexamers. TCRdb recomputed calls from the immunoSEQ multiplex PCR reads with MiXCR, one row per CDR3 protein. The repertoire holds about 53,000 distinct CDR3 sequences, with 95% as singletons. Sequencing used CD8+ T cells from PBMCs. The source of these receptors is a human donor with Susac syndrome.

This clonotype has only a few counts. The rearrangement links TRBV2 to TRBJ1-1, with D hard to call. The length of the CDR3 is 15 residues. Trimming shortened V by 4 bases and J by 4 bases, and 16 bases separated the two germline ends. CDR1 SNHLY and CDR2 FYNNEI come from the germline V gene. The CDR3 region has the DNA TGTGCCAGCAGTGGTCTGTCCTTGGGAGGCACTGAAGCTTTCTTT. Translated: CASSGLSLGGTEAFF.

The chain recombines TRBV5-6 with TRBJ2-2, with D perhaps TRBD1 or TRBD2 (6 bases each). The CDR3 consists of 17 residues. Germline CDR1 SGHDT, CDR2 YYEEEE. The V end lost 4 bases, the J end lost 6 bases, and 22 bases lay between the germline ends. This chain's CDR3 is CASSGLSGAKEAGELFF. In DNA form, the CDR3 reads TGTGCCAGCAGCGGATTATCGGGGGCTAAGGAAGCCGGGGAGCTGTTTTTT. The whole variable domain, remainder taken from reference TRBV5-6 and TRBJ2-2, is DAGVTQSPTHLIKTRGQQVTLRCSPKSGHDTVSWYQQALGQGPQFIFQYYEEEERQRGNFPDRFSGHQFPNYSSELNVNALLLGDSALYLCASSGLSGAKEAGELFFGEGSRLTVL.

This chain uses TRBV7-8 with TRBJ2-2; D is perhaps TRBD2 (5 bases). V was trimmed by 1 base and J by 5 bases, leaving 11 bases between them. Germline loops: CDR1 SGHVS, CDR2 FQNEAQ. This CDR3 spans 15 amino acids. The CDR3: CASSLGPTGTGELFF. CDR3 in DNA: TGTGCCAGCAGCTTAGGACCGACGGGGACCGGGGAGCTGTTTTTT.

This clonotype was seen once. This chain connects TRBV20-1 to TRBJ2-7; 14 bases map to TRBD2. The ends lost 5 bases at V and 3 bases at J; junction bases unmatched: 6. This CDR3 has 15 amino acids. CDR1 and CDR2 (germline): DFQATT, SNEGSKA (reference sequence). The CDR3 is CSAARTSGGNYEQYF. The DNA for the CDR3 is TGCAGTGCTGCACGGACTAGCGGGGGGAACTACGAGCAGTACTTC.

The genes are TRBV25-1 and TRBJ1-5; D call uncertain. Germline V gene lookup returns CDR1 MGHDK and CDR2 SYGVNS. V was shortened by 0 bases and J by 6 bases, with 9 bases between the two germline ends. The length of the CDR3 is 14 residues. The CDR3 DNA sequence: TGTGCCAGCAGTGAATATATGGGATTTCAGCCCCAGCATTTT. Translated: CASSEYMGFQPQHF.

V usage is TRBV12-3 or TRBV12-4 and J usage is TRBJ1-5; 7 nucleotides align to TRBD1. J gave up 4 bases and V 3 bases, and 6 bases lay outside the gene matches. This CDR3 spans 15 amino acids. This CDR3 is CASSLGTTGNQPQHF. For the CDR3, the DNA is TGTGCCAGCAGTTTGGGGACGACAGGGAATCAGCCCCAGCATTTT.

The V call is TRBV20-1, the J call TRBJ2-2; D remains ambiguous. The CDR3 has 13 amino acids. V was cut by 0 bases and J by 3 bases, with 5 bases left in between. CDR1 and CDR2 (germline): DFQATT, SNEGSKA (reference sequence). The CDR3 coding sequence is TGCAGTGCTAGAGATAGGGACACCGGGGAGCTGTTTTTT. Its translation: CSARDRDTGELFF.

This sequence joins TRBV19 and TRBJ2-2; D call uncertain. V lost 5 bases to trimming and J lost 6 bases, with 19 bases between them. Germline V gene data show CDR1 as LNHDA and CDR2 as SQIVND (reference sequence). This CDR3 has 16 residues. The CDR3 loop is CASSWVVGYLSGELFF. The CDR3 bases are TGTGCCAGTAGTTGGGTCGTGGGGTATCTGTCCGGGGAGCTGTTTTTT.

V usage is TRBV9 and J usage is TRBJ1-1; a weak D match, TRBD1 (6 bases). CDR3 length: 15 residues. Trimming took 4 bases from V and 7 from J, leaving 20 bases between them. CDR1 and CDR2 from the germline V gene are SGDLS and YYNGEE. The CDR3 loop reads CASSRGWGGALEAFF. CDR3 coding DNA: TGTGCCAGCAGCCGGGGATGGGGGGGCGCCCTTGAAGCTTTCTTT.

The V call is TRBV20-1, the J call TRBJ2-2; 10 bases agree with TRBD1. V dropped 6 bases and J dropped 6; count of bases not matched to a gene: 10. The CDR3 is 15 amino acids. In germline, CDR1 is DFQATT, CDR2 SNEGSKA (reference sequence). The chain's CDR3 is CSADPGQGMAGELFF. The CDR3, as DNA: TGCAGTGCGGATCCGGGACAGGGGATGGCCGGGGAGCTGTTTTTT.

This clonotype showed up just a few times. At one end the junction does not follow the germline gene, possibly because of a read error. The J gene is TRBJ2-3, the V gene TRBV7-9; D is unclear. The CDR3 consists of 12 residues. Germline V gene sequence: CDR1 SEHNR, CDR2 FQNEAQ (reference sequence). CDR3: CASSLGTDTQYF. The DNA for the CDR3 is TGCGCCAGCAGCTTGGGGACAGATACGCAGTATTTT. The full variable domain, rest sourced from reference TRBV7-9 and TRBJ2-3, is DTGVSQNPRHKITKRGQNVTFRCDPISEHNRLYWYRQTLGQGPEFLTYFQNEAQLEKSRLLSDRFSAERPKGSFSTLEIQRTEQGDSAMYLCASSLGTDTQYFGPGTRLTVL.

The CDR3 here is CAWTDSTRDYRNEQFF. The CDR3 DNA reads as TGTGCCTGGACCGACTCCACTAGAGACTACCGCAATGAGCAGTTCTTC. The V call is TRBV30, the J call TRBJ2-1, with a tentative D call TRBD2 (5 bases). The V gene lost 4 bases and the J gene lost 6 bases, with 22 bases spanning the gap. CDR1 and CDR2 (germline): GTSNPN, SVGIG (reference sequence). The CDR3 covers 16 residues.

The chain recombines TRBV6-6 with TRBJ2-1; a weak D match, TRBD2 (5 bases). V lost 7 bases to trimming and J lost 5 bases, with 12 bases between them. Germline V gives CDR1 MNHNY, CDR2 SVGAGI (reference sequence). The CDR3 totals 13 residues. CDR3 bases: TGTGCCAGCACGCGCGGGCAGGACAATGAGCAGTTCTTC. Translating gives CASTRGQDNEQFF.

V and J are TRBV10-3 and TRBJ1-1; the D gene is possibly TRBD1 (5 bases). This CDR3 region has 12 residues. The germline gives CDR1 ENHRY, CDR2 SYGVKD. Trimming cost V 11 bases and J 3 bases, with 13 bases left between them. The CDR3 DNA follows: TGTGCCGCCAGGGTGTCGGACACTGAAGCTTTCTTT. Its protein is CAARVSDTEAFF.

The CDR3 loop reads CASSLATPANYGYTF. In DNA form, the CDR3 reads TGTGCCAGCAGCTTAGCCACCCCCGCTAACTATGGCTACACCTTC. The V call is TRBV11-2, the J call TRBJ1-2; D remains unclear. CDR1 is SGHAT and CDR2 is FQNNGV in the germline V gene. Deletions cut 1 base from V and 0 bases from J, with 9 bases between. The CDR3 has 15 residues.

The J gene is TRBJ1-5, the V gene TRBV28; D is possibly TRBD1 (5 bases). Per the germline V gene, CDR1 is MDHEN and CDR2 is SYDVKM. The ends were cut back, 3 bases at V and 0 bases at J, with 9 bases in the middle. The CDR3 contains 15 residues. DNA for the CDR3: TGTGCCAGCAGTTTGGGGCGGTATAGCAATCAGCCCCAGCATTTT. This encodes CASSLGRYSNQPQHF.

The V call is TRBV12-5, the J call TRBJ2-5; D is unresolved. The CDR3 has 13 residues. The V end was cut by 1 base, the J end by 2 bases, with 5 bases between. CDR1 is LGHNT, CDR2 FRNRAP, per germline. The CDR3 nucleotides are TGTGCTAGTGGTTTGGCACAGCAAGAGACCCAGTACTTC. It is translated as CASGLAQQETQYF.

The chain employs TRBV23-1 and TRBJ1-5; D is ambiguous. TRBV23-1 has ORF status, its function being uncertain. Trimming removed 4 bases at V and 5 bases at J, with 12 bases between. CDR3 length equals 14 residues. CDR3 sequence: CASSPAQLDQPQHF. The CDR3 DNA is TGCGCCAGCAGTCCAGCGCAGCTCGATCAGCCCCAGCATTTT.

The chain joins TRBV4-3 to TRBJ1-1, with D uncertain. This CDR3 spans 13 amino acids. Trimming stripped 1 base from V and 0 bases from J, with 3 bases between. Germline lookup yields CDR1 LGHNA and CDR2 YSLEER. The CDR3 protein is CASSQVLNTEAFF. For the CDR3, the DNA is TGCGCCAGCAGCCAAGTTTTGAACACTGAAGCTTTCTTT.

This rearrangement joins TRBV12-3 or TRBV12-4 to TRBJ1-1; a weak D match, TRBD1 (6 bases). The ends were cut back, 7 bases at V and 1 base at J, with 10 bases in the middle. The CDR3 totals 13 residues. In DNA form, the CDR3 reads TGTGCCAGCAACCCGACAGGGAACACTGAAGCTTTCTTT. Its protein is CASNPTGNTEAFF.

The V call is TRBV6-5, the J call TRBJ2-5, with unresolved D. Trimming removed 0 bases at V and 1 base at J, with 9 bases between. CDR1 and CDR2 (germline): MNHEY, SVGAGI. CDR3 length: 15 amino acids. The CDR3 protein is CASSYSTAPQETQYF. The DNA for the CDR3 is TGTGCCAGCAGTTACTCGACTGCGCCCCAAGAGACCCAGTACTTC.

CDR3 DNA: TGTGCCAGCAGTTTACAGGGTCAAGATACGCAGTATTTT. This gives the protein CASSLQGQDTQYF. This chain connects TRBV12-3 or TRBV12-4 to TRBJ2-3; D possibly corresponds to TRBD1 (5 bases). Trimming left V 2 bases short and J 5 bases short, with 8 bases between. The CDR3 extends over 13 amino acids.

The chain couples TRBV4-1 to TRBJ1-5, with 8 bases that match TRBD1. The germline V gene encodes CDR1 MGHRA and CDR2 YSYEKL. V dropped 0 bases and J dropped 4; count of bases not matched to a gene: 8. This CDR3 is built from 17 residues. CDR3 sequence reads: CASSQDPDRAGNQPQHF. The DNA of the CDR3 is TGCGCCAGCAGCCAAGACCCGGACAGGGCTGGGAATCAGCCCCAGCATTTT.

The chain is built from TRBV28 and TRBJ2-1; 13 bases fit TRBD2. Germline CDR1 MDHEN, CDR2 SYDVKM. This CDR3 contains 15 residues. J was trimmed by 7 bases and V by 5 bases; bases with no gene match: 5. CDR3 in DNA: TGTGCCAGCAGTCTCGGGACTAGCGGGGCGAATGAGCAGTTCTTC. Translating gives CASSLGTSGANEQFF.

V gene TRBV20-1 combines with J gene TRBJ2-3, with D possibly being TRBD2 (5 bases). The V gene's germline CDR1 is DFQATT and CDR2 SNEGSKA (reference sequence). There are 15 residues in the CDR3. The V gene lost 0 bases and the J gene lost 1 base, with 11 bases spanning the gap. The DNA of the CDR3 is TGCAGTGCTAGAGATCTTTGGACTCGCACAGATACGCAGTATTTT. Translated: CSARDLWTRTDTQYF.

The chain uses TRBV30 and TRBJ1-2; 9 nucleotides agree with TRBD1. Germline V gene sequence: CDR1 GTSNPN, CDR2 SVGIG (reference sequence). There are 14 residues in the CDR3. V shed 4 bases, J shed 6 bases, and the junction held 9 bases outside the gene matches. The CDR3 DNA sequence: TGTGCCTGGACACGTACCACAGGGGGCCATGGCTACACCTTC. It specifies CAWTRTTGGHGYTF.

This clonotype has only one observation. This sequence joins TRBV5-4 and TRBJ1-2; D might be TRBD1 (5 bases). This CDR3 region has 15 residues. Trimming removed 4 bases from V and 1 base from J, with 14 bases in between. Germline V gives CDR1 SGHNT, CDR2 YYREEE (reference sequence). The DNA for the CDR3 is TGTGCCAGCAGCGGCGGGACCGAAAGTAACTATGGCTACACCTTC. This encodes CASSGGTESNYGYTF.

V and J are TRBV19 and TRBJ2-1, with 7 bases aligning to TRBD2. The CDR3 length is 17 residues. Per the germline V gene, CDR1 is LNHDA and CDR2 is SQIVND (reference sequence). V shed 3 bases, J shed 4 bases, and the junction held 12 bases outside the gene matches. CDR3 nucleotides: TGTGCCAGTAGTATCGAGGCTTGGCAGCGGGGTTACAATGAGCAGTTCTTC. This encodes CASSIEAWQRGYNEQFF.

CDR3 loop: CASTESGYDTSPLHF. CDR3 coding DNA: TGTGCCAGCACCGAATCAGGGTATGATACTTCACCCCTCCACTTT. V usage is TRBV7-9 and J usage is TRBJ1-6; D may be TRBD1 (5 bases). Germline V CDR1 and CDR2: SEHNR, FQNEAQ (reference sequence). Trimming pared 7 bases from V and 9 bases from J, leaving 19 bases between. The CDR3 loop spans 15 amino acids.

The gene calls are TRBV7-8 and TRBJ2-2; the D gene is possibly TRBD1 (5 bases). CDR3 size: 16 residues. Germline V lookup: CDR1 SGHVS, CDR2 FQNEAQ. V was cut by 5 bases and J by 4 bases, with 17 bases left in between. CDR3 amino acids: CASSPSKGQVTGELFF. The DNA of the CDR3 is TGTGCCAGCAGCCCAAGCAAGGGGCAGGTCACCGGGGAGCTGTTTTTT.